The 5 T cell receptor beta chains listed next were all sequenced from one sample in a study of T-cell memory formation after mild COVID-19. In TCRdb, the 5' RACE reads were re-called with MiXCR into one record per CDR3 protein. Of about half a million distinct CDR3 sequences listed, about 18% are singletons. Sequenced input: PBMCs or a T cell subset sorted from them (not recorded which). These receptors all stem from an adult woman who had mild COVID-19 (a few samples of this study predate the infection). Cell type and time point are not known.

This chain connects TRBV30 to TRBJ2-5; 11 bases agree with TRBD2. The germline gives CDR1 GTSNPN, CDR2 SVGIG (reference sequence). The CDR3 has 15 residues. V shed 1 base, J shed 10 bases, and the junction held 11 bases outside the gene matches. For the CDR3, the DNA is TGTGCCTGGAGTGATTGGGTAGCGGGGGGGCCAAACCAGTACTTC. Residues: CAWSDWVAGGPNQYF.

This clonotype was recorded a few times. V usage is TRBV12-3 or TRBV12-4 and J usage is TRBJ1-6, with TRBD1 as a possible D gene (5 bases). The CDR3 loop spans 15 amino acids. V lost 5 bases and J 7 bases, leaving 15 bases between the germline ends. This CDR3 reads CASSGRASVNSPLHF. CDR3 DNA sequence: TGTGCCAGCAGTGGCAGGGCAAGCGTGAATTCACCCCTCCACTTT.

This clonotype came up a few times. The chain joins TRBV2 to TRBJ2-3; 9 nucleotides line up with TRBD1. The length of the CDR3 is 16 residues. In germline, CDR1 is SNHLY, CDR2 FYNNEI. The ends lost 2 bases at V and 0 bases at J; junction bases unmatched: 3. CDR3 sequence (DNA): TGTGCCAGCAGTGAACGACAGGGGGGGAGCACAGATACGCAGTATTTT. This translates into CASSERQGGSTDTQYF.

Only a few counts were recorded for this clonotype. The rearrangement joins TRBV7-3 to TRBJ2-1; 11 nucleotides align to TRBD2. The ends lost 5 bases at V and 7 bases at J; junction bases unmatched: 13. Germline V lookup: CDR1 SGHTA, CDR2 FQGTGA. The CDR3 spans 17 residues. The CDR3 is CASSTPSGSGRANEQFF. CDR3 DNA: TGTGCCAGCAGCACCCCTTCCGGTAGCGGGAGGGCAAATGAGCAGTTCTTC.

V gene TRBV20-1 combines with J gene TRBJ2-3, with a tentative D call TRBD2 (6 bases). The germline gives CDR1 DFQATT, CDR2 SNEGSKA (reference sequence). Trimming took 3 bases from V and 2 from J, leaving 15 bases between them. The length of the CDR3 is 15 residues. DNA of the CDR3: TGCAGTGCTAGGAGATCCGGGAGACCCACAGATACGCAGTATTTT. It encodes CSARRSGRPTDTQYF.